The entry that follows covers one TCR beta chain sequence. The data stem from a study of blood T cell repertoires in COVID-19. The CDR3 consists of 12 residues. The V and J ends lost 7 bases and 12 bases respectively, with 16 bases between them. Germline values: CDR1 MDHEN, CDR2 SYDVKM. In the authors' workflow: The authors estimated nucleated cell counts from reference gene primer amplification. This table comes from immunoSEQ multiplex PCR, and its TCRdb copy is limited to in-frame clones, with some not included. V, J and clone size are those of that table, while D and trimming were read from the DNA. This sample has 95,000 to 110,000 clones, with 88% found just once.

This receptor was taken from a man aged 50 to 60 with active or convalescent COVID-19. The chain has TRBV28 and TRBJ2-1, with no clear D. Sequenced input: peripheral blood. The CDR3 spells CASTTPTSGQFF. The CDR3 bases are TGTGCCAGCACTACCCCGACGTCGGGGCAGTTCTTC.